These 6 T cell receptor beta chains were all obtained from the same sample, sequenced in a study of blood T cell repertoires in COVID-19. Sequenced by immunoSEQ multiplex PCR; TCRdb stores in-frame clones only, minus some. Of 250,000 to 400,000 clones listed, around 90% are singletons. The specimen was peripheral blood. The receptors stem from a man in his forties or fifties with active or convalescent COVID-19.

CDR3 nucleotide sequence: TGTGCCAGCAGCGCAGGGACTCTGGGAAACACCATATATTTT. Translated, it gives CASSAGTLGNTIYF. V is TRBV7-2 and J is TRBJ1-3; D is perhaps TRBD1 (5 bases). Germline V gives CDR1 SGHTA, CDR2 FQGNSA. The V and J ends lost 5 bases and 4 bases respectively, with 12 bases between them. This CDR3 spans 14 amino acids.

V usage is TRBV28 and J usage is TRBJ2-1, with D tentatively TRBD2 (6 bases). Per the germline V gene, CDR1 is MDHEN and CDR2 is SYDVKM. The ends were cut back, 6 bases at V and 2 bases at J, with 8 bases in the middle. The CDR3 runs to 13 residues. For the CDR3, the DNA is TGTGCCAGCAGACTAGCAGCCTACAATGAGCAGTTCTTC. Amino acids: CASRLAAYNEQFF.

The chain recombines TRBV6-5 with TRBJ1-2, with TRBD1 matching 7 bases. V lost 5 bases, J lost 6 bases, and 9 bases stayed unmatched. This CDR3 comprises 14 residues. Per the germline V gene, CDR1 is MNHEY and CDR2 is SVGAGI. In nucleotides, the CDR3 is TGTGCCAGCAGTCTGTACAGGGGAAATAATGGCTACACCTTC. This encodes CASSLYRGNNGYTF.

The rearrangement uses TRBV7-8 and TRBJ1-1, with 10 positions matching TRBD1. Germline lookup yields CDR1 SGHVS and CDR2 FQNEAQ. This CDR3 has 16 residues. Trimming cost V 5 bases and J 3 bases; bases outside gene matches: 9. The CDR3 spells CASSQYSGTGDTEAFF. Here the CDR3 DNA reads TGTGCCAGCAGCCAATATTCCGGGACAGGGGACACTGAAGCTTTCTTT.

The chain employs TRBV3-1 (or the pseudogene TRBV3-2) and TRBJ1-2, with 7 bases lining up with TRBD1. Trimming removed 4 bases from V and 7 bases from J; junction bases left unmatched: 6. CDR3 length equals 13 residues. Germline CDR1 is LGHDT and CDR2 is YNNKEL (reference sequence). The CDR3 loop reads CASSLPGQRGYTF. In DNA form, the CDR3 reads TGTGCCAGCAGCCTACCGGGACAGCGTGGCTACACCTTC.

The chain employs TRBV11-2 and TRBJ1-5, with a tentative D call TRBD1 (6 bases). V was trimmed by 2 bases and J by 0 bases, leaving 11 bases between them. This CDR3 contains 16 residues. The germline V gene encodes CDR1 SGHAT and CDR2 FQNNGV. Written as DNA, the CDR3 is TGTGCCAGCAGCTTAATTGGGGGCGTTAGCAATCAGCCCCAGCATTTT. It is translated as CASSLIGGVSNQPQHF.